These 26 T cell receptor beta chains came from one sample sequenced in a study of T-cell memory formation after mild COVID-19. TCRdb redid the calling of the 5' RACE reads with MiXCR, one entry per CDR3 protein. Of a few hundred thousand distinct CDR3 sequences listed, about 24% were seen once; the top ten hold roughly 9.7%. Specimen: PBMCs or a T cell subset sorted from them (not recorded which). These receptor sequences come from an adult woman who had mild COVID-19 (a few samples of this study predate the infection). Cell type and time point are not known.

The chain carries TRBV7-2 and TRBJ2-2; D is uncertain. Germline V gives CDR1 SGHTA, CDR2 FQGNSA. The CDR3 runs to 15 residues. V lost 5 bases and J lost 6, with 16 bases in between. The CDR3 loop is CASSPVARSPGELFF. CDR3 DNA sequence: TGTGCCAGCAGCCCTGTAGCCCGGAGCCCCGGGGAGCTGTTTTTT.

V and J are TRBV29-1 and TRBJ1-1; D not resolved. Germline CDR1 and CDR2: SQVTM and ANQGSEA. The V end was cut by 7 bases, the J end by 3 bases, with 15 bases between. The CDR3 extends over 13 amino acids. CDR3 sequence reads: CSAAQRQDTEAFF. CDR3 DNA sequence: TGCAGCGCCGCCCAACGGCAGGACACTGAAGCTTTCTTT.

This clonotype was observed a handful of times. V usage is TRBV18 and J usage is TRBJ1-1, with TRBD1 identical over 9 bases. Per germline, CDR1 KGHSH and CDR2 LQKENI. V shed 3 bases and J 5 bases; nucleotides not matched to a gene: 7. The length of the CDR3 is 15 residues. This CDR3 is CASSPTGGPGTEAFF. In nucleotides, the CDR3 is TGTGCCAGCTCACCCACAGGGGGCCCAGGGACTGAAGCTTTCTTT.

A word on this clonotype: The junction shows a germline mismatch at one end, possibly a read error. The CDR3 loop is CSSSDGAANTGELIF. The CDR3 coding sequence is TGTTCTAGTAGTGATGGGGCAGCGAACACCGGGGAGCTGATTTTT. This chain links TRBV19 with TRBJ2-2; the D gene could be TRBD1 or TRBD2 (5 bases each). The CDR3 extends over 15 amino acids. CDR1 and CDR2 (germline): LNHDA, SQIVND (reference sequence).

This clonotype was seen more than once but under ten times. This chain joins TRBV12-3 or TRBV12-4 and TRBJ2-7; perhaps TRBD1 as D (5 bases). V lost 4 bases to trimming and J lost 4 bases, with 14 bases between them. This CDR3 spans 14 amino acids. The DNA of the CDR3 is TGTGCCAGCAGTTCACCCGATGACAGATACGAGCAGTACTTC. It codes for CASSSPDDRYEQYF.

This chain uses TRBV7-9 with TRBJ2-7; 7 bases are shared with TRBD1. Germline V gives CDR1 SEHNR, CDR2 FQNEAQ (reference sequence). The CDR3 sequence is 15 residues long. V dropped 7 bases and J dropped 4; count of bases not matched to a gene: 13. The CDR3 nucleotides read TGTGCCAGCACCGGTTCGGGGACAGAAGCATACGAGCAGTACTTC. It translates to CASTGSGTEAYEQYF.

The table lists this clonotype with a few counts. This CDR3 reads CASSVGLGAADQETQYF. The CDR3 DNA sequence: TGTGCCAGCAGCGTAGGGCTCGGAGCAGCCGACCAAGAGACCCAGTACTTC. The chain is built from TRBV9 and TRBJ2-5; D is unclear. The CDR3 spans 17 residues. Germline CDR1 SGDLS, CDR2 YYNGEE. V was cut by 0 bases and J by 0 bases, with 15 bases left in between. Using reference TRBV9 and TRBJ2-5 for the parts outside the CDR3, the full variable domain is DSGVTQTPKHLITATGQRVTLRCSPRSGDLSVYWYQQSLDQGLQFLIQYYNGEERAKGNILERFSAQQFPDLHSELNLSSLELGDSALYFCASSVGLGAADQETQYFGPGTRLLVL.

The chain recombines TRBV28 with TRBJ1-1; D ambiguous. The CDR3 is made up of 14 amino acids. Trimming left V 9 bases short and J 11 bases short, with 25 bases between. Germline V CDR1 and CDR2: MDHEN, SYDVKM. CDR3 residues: CASQGRAGQEWAFF. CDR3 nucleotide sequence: TGTGCCAGTCAAGGTCGGGCAGGCCAAGAATGGGCTTTCTTT.

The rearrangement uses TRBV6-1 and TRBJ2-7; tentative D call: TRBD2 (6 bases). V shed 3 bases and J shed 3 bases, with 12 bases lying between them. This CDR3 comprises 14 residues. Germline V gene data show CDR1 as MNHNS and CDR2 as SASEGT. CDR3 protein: CASSDFVGGYEQYF. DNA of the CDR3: TGTGCCAGCAGTGACTTCGTGGGGGGCTACGAGCAGTACTTC.

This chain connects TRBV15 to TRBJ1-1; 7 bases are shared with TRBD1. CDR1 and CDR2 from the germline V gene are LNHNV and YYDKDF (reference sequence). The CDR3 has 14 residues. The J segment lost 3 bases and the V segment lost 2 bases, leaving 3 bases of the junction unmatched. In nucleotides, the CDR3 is TGTGCCACCAGCAGACTCCAGGGGGACACTGAAGCTTTCTTT. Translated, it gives CATSRLQGDTEAFF. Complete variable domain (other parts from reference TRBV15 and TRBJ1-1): DAMVIQNPRYQVTQFGKPVTLSCSQTLNHNVMYWYQQKSSQAPKLLFHYYDKDFNNEADTPDNFQSRRPNTSFCFLDIRSPGLGDTAMYLCATSRLQGDTEAFFGQGTRLTVV.

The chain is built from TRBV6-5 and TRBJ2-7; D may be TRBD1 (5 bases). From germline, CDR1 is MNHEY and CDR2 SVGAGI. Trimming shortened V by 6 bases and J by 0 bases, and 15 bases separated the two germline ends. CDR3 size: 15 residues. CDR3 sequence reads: CASRKGQSGSYEQYF. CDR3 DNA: TGTGCCAGCAGGAAGGGGCAGAGTGGCTCCTACGAGCAGTACTTC.

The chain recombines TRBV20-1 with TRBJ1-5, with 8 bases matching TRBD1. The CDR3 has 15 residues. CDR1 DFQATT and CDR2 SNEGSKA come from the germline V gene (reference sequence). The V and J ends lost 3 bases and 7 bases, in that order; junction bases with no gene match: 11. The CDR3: CSARDRASGGQPQHF. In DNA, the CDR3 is TGCAGTGCTAGGGACAGGGCCTCGGGGGGGCAGCCCCAGCATTTT.

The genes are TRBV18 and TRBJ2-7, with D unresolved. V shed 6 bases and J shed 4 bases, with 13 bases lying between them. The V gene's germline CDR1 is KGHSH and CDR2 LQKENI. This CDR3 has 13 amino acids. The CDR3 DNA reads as TGTGCCAGCTCGCCCTACAGTGATTACGAGCAGTACTTC. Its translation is CASSPYSDYEQYF.

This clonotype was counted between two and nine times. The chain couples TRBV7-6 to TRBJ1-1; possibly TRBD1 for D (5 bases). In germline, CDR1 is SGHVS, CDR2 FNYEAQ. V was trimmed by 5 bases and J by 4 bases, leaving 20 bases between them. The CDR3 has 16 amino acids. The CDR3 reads CASSLGPLGMGTEAFF. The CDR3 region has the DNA TGTGCCAGCAGCCTGGGACCCCTAGGCATGGGCACTGAAGCTTTCTTT. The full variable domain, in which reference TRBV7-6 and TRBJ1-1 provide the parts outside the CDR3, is GAGVSQSPRYKVTKRGQDVALRCDPISGHVSLYWYRQALGQGPEFLTYFNYEAQQDKSGLPNDRFSAERPEGSISTLTIQRTEQRDSAMYRCASSLGPLGMGTEAFFGQGTRLTVV.

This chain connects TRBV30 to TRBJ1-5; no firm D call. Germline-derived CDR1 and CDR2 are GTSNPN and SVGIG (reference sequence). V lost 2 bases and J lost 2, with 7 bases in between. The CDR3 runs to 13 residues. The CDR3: CAWSPGRNQPQHF. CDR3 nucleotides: TGTGCCTGGAGTCCAGGACGCAATCAGCCCCAGCATTTT.

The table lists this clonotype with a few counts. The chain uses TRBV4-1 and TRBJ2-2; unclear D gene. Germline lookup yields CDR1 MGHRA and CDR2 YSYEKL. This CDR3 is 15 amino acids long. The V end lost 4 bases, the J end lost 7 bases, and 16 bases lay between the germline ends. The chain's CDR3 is CASSPGLRGIGELFF. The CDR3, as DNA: TGCGCCAGCAGCCCCGGGCTTCGTGGGATCGGGGAGCTGTTTTTT.

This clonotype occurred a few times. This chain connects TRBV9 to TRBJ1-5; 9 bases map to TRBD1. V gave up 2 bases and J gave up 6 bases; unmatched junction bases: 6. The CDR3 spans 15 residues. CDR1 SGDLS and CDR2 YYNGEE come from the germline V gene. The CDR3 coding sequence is TGTGCCAGCAGCGTGGGGGACAGGGCTAGTCAGCCCCAGCATTTT. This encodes CASSVGDRASQPQHF. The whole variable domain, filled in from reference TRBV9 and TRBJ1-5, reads DSGVTQTPKHLITATGQRVTLRCSPRSGDLSVYWYQQSLDQGLQFLIQYYNGEERAKGNILERFSAQQFPDLHSELNLSSLELGDSALYFCASSVGDRASQPQHFGDGTRLSIL.

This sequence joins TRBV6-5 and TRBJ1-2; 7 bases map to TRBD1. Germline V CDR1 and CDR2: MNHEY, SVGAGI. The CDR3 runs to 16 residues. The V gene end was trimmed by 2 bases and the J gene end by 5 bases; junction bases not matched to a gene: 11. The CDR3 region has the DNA TGTGCCAGCAGTTACACCTGGGTGGGACAGACTTATGGCTACACCTTC. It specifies CASSYTWVGQTYGYTF.

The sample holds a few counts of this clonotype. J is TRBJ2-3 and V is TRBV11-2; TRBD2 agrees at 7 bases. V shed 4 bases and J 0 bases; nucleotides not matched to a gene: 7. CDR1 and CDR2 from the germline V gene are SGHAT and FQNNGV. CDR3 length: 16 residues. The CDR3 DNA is TGTGCCAGCAGCTCCGGGGCGGGAGTGAGCACAGATACGCAGTATTTT. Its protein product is CASSSGAGVSTDTQYF.

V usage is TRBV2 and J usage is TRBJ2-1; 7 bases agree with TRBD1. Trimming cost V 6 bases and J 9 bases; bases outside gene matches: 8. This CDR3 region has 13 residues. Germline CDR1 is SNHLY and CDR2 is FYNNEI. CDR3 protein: CASRGQVYGEQFF. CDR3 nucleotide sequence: TGTGCCAGCAGAGGACAGGTCTATGGTGAGCAGTTCTTC. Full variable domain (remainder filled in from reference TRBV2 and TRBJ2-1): EPEVTQTPSHQVTQMGQEVILRCVPISNHLYFYWYRQILGQKVEFLVSFYNNEISEKSEIFDDQFSVERPDGSNFTLKIRSTKLEDSAMYFCASRGQVYGEQFFGPGTRLTVL.

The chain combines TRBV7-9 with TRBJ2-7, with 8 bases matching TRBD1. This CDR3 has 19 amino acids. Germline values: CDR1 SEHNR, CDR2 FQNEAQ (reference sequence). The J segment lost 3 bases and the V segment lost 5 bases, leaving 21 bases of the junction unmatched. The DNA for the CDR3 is TGTGCCAGCAGCCCCTCCAGGACAGGGCCCCAGGGACGGTACTACGAGCAGTACTTC. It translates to CASSPSRTGPQGRYYEQYF.

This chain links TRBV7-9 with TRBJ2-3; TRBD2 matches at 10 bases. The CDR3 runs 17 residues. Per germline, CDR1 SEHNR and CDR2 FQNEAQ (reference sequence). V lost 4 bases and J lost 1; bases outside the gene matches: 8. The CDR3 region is CASSSGAGTSGTDTQYF. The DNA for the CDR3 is TGTGCCAGCAGCTCAGGAGCCGGGACTAGCGGCACAGATACGCAGTATTTT.

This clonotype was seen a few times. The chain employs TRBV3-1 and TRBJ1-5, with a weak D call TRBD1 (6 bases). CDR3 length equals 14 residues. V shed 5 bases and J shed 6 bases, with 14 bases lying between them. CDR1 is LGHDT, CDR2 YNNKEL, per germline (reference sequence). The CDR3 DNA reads TGTGCCAGCAGCGGACGACAGGCCGGTCAGCCCCAGCATTTT. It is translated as CASSGRQAGQPQHF.

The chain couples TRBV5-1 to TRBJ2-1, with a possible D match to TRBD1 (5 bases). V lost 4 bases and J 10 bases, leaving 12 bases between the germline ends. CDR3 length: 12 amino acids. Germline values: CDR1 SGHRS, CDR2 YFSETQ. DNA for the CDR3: TGCGCCAGCAGCGACAGAAGTCGGGAGCAGTTCTTC. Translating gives CASSDRSREQFF.

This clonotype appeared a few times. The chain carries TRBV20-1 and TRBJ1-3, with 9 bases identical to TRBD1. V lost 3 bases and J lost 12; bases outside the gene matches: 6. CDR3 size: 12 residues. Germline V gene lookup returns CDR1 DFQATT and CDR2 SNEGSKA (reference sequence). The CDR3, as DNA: TGCAGTGCTAGGATGGACAGGGGTGACATATATTTT. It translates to CSARMDRGDIYF.

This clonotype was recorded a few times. CDR3 sequence (DNA): TGTGCCAGCAGGGTGACTAGCACAGATACGCAGTATTTT. Its protein is CASRVTSTDTQYF. The V gene is TRBV6-1, the J gene TRBJ2-3, with D unresolved. CDR3 length: 13 amino acids. In germline, CDR1 is MNHNS, CDR2 SASEGT. The ends were cut back, 6 bases at V and 0 bases at J, with 7 bases in the middle.